Listed below are T cell receptor beta chains from one sample, sequenced in a study of memory CD4+ T cells and cytomegalovirus serostatus. TCRdb's table, derived via immunoSEQ multiplex PCR, lists solely in-frame clones and lacks some. This repertoire shows about 59,000 clones, 81% found once; its top ten account for about 0.95%. The sample was memory CD4+ T cells from blood. Receptor source: an adult in good health and CMV-seronegative. CDR3s include the opening cysteine and the closing phenylalanine or tryptophan. D genes are given only for firm matches. The size field is filled for only some rows; it gives once, few, many or a size class.

>TRBV19|TRBJ1-4|NA|TRBD1
CASSYPGTVKLFF
TGTGCCAGTAGTTATCCCGGGACAGTTAAACTGTTTTTT
>TRBV7-9|TRBJ1-2|NA|NA
CASSPNGQRIGGYTF
TGTGCCAGCAGCCCGAACGGACAGAGGATAGGAGGCTACACCTTC
>TRBV27|TRBJ2-7|NA|NA
CASSLGAESSYEQYF
TGTGCCAGCAGTTTAGGGGCCGAGAGCTCCTACGAGCAGTACTTC
>TRBV29-1|TRBJ2-7|few|NA
CSVRDPSGYEQYF
TGCAGCGTAAGGGATCCAAGTGGCTACGAGCAGTACTTC
>TRBV2|TRBJ1-4|NA|TRBD1
CASSASTGRVEKLFF
TGTGCCAGCAGTGCTTCGACAGGGAGAGTCGAAAAACTGTTTTTT
>TRBV28|TRBJ2-7|once|NA
CASTTGSYEQYF
TGTGCCAGCACAACAGGGAGCTACGAGCAGTACTTC
>TRBV11-3|TRBJ2-2|NA|NA
CASSLGGTGELFF
TGTGCCAGCAGCTTAGGAGGCACCGGGGAGCTGTTTTTT
>TRBV6-5|TRBJ2-7|NA|TRBD1
CASRDRDHEQYF
TGTGCCAGCCGGGACAGGGACCACGAGCAGTACTTC
>TRBV5-1|TRBJ1-1|NA|NA
CASSLSQQSTEAFF
TGCGCCAGCAGCTTGTCACAGCAAAGCACTGAAGCTTTCTTT
>TRBV10-1|TRBJ2-2|NA|NA
CASSDIAAGAVLFF
TGCGCCAGCAGTGACATCGCTGCGGGGGCCGTGCTGTTTTTT
>TRBV5-1|TRBJ2-5|NA|TRBD1
CASSLGQGSVETQYF
TGCGCCAGCAGCCTAGGACAGGGATCGGTCGAGACCCAGTACTTC
>TRBV18|TRBJ2-2|NA|TRBD2
CASSPLPGGPGMNTGELFF
TGTGCCAGCTCACCACTCCCGGGAGGGCCCGGGATGAACACCGGGGAGCTGTTTTTT
>TRBV10-3|TRBJ2-1|NA|NA
CAISESGGQFNEQFF
TGTGCCATCAGTGAGTCGGGAGGACAGTTCAATGAGCAGTTCTTC
>TRBV6-5|TRBJ1-1|NA|NA
CASRIEITSRSFF
TGTGCCAGCAGAATAGAGATTACGTCGAGGTCGTTCTTT
>TRBV25-1|TRBJ1-6|NA|NA
CASSQTGIQPNSPLHF
TGTGCCAGCAGCCAAACAGGGATTCAACCAAATTCACCCCTCCACTTT
>TRBV11-3|TRBJ1-5|NA|NA
CASSPGGARDSNQPQHF
TGTGCCAGCAGCCCGGGGGGAGCGAGGGATAGCAATCAGCCCCAGCATTTT
>TRBV7-2|TRBJ2-7|NA|TRBD2
CASSLERGGREQYF
TGTGCCAGCAGCTTAGAGAGGGGAGGGCGCGAGCAGTACTTC
>TRBV11-2|TRBJ2-2|NA|TRBD1
CASSRDRGQTGELFF
TGTGCCAGCAGCCGGGACAGGGGGCAAACCGGGGAGCTGTTTTTT
>TRBV4-2|TRBJ2-3|NA|TRBD2
CASSPNRERGGTDTQYF
TGTGCCAGCAGCCCCAACAGGGAGCGGGGGGGCACAGATACGCAGTATTTT
>TRBV18|TRBJ1-1|NA|NA
CASSSYARVDEAFF
TGTGCCAGCTCATCGTACGCGAGGGTCGATGAAGCTTTCTTT
>TRBV15|TRBJ2-2|NA|NA
CATSWGPENTGELFF
TGTGCCACCAGCTGGGGGCCAGAGAACACCGGGGAGCTGTTTTTT
>TRBV29-1|TRBJ1-3|NA|NA
CSVQTGSFVGTIYF
TGCAGCGTGCAGACTGGCAGCTTCGTGGGCACCATATATTTT
>TRBV7-2|TRBJ1-1|NA|NA
CASSSSGRVGTEAFF
TGTGCCAGCAGCTCCTCAGGGCGGGTAGGGACTGAAGCTTTCTTT
>TRBV4-2|TRBJ2-7|NA|TRBD2
CASSRTSGSSDEQYF
TGTGCCAGCAGCCGAACTAGCGGGAGTAGTGACGAGCAGTACTTC
>TRBV6-4|TRBJ2-1|NA|NA
CASSDSQRVYNEQFF
TGTGCCAGCAGTGACTCGCAGCGGGTCTACAATGAGCAGTTCTTC
>TRBV5-1|TRBJ2-5|NA|TRBD1
CASSGGTGGYQETQYF
TGCGCCAGCAGCGGAGGGACAGGGGGCTACCAAGAGACCCAGTACTTC
>TRBV30|TRBJ1-1|NA|TRBD1
CAWSGSPQGANTEAFF
TGTGCCTGGAGTGGCTCCCCACAGGGGGCAAATACTGAAGCTTTCTTT
>TRBV19|TRBJ2-5|NA|NA
CASRSTQGIGETQYF
TGTGCCAGTAGGTCGACGCAGGGGATAGGGGAGACCCAGTACTTC
>TRBV2|TRBJ1-1|NA|TRBD1
CASSYLTGNAEAFF
TGTGCCAGCAGTTACTTGACAGGGAACGCTGAAGCTTTCTTT
>TRBV30|TRBJ1-5|NA|NA
CAWSAEPYQPQHF
TGTGCCTGGAGTGCCGAACCGTATCAGCCCCAGCATTTT
>TRBV4-2|TRBJ2-5|NA|NA
CASSPEGGRETQYF
TGTGCCAGCAGCCCGGAAGGGGGGCGGGAGACCCAGTACTTC
>TRBV2|TRBJ2-7|NA|TRBD2
CASRRASGIVGEQYF
TGTGCCAGCAGGAGGGCTAGCGGGATCGTGGGCGAGCAGTACTTC
>TRBV11-3|TRBJ2-1|few|TRBD2
CASSSRLAGGGYNEQFF
TGTGCCAGCAGCTCCCGACTAGCGGGAGGTGGCTACAATGAGCAGTTCTTC
>TRBV6-5|TRBJ1-2|NA|NA
CASRTGGAVYGYTF
TGTGCCAGCAGGACGGGGGGCGCGGTCTATGGCTACACCTTC
>TRBV27|TRBJ2-1|NA|TRBD2
CATKPSLAGASNEQFF
TGTGCCACTAAACCGTCCCTAGCGGGAGCCTCCAATGAGCAGTTCTTC
>TRBV11-2|TRBJ2-3|once|TRBD2
CASSVGTGEGRYAQYF
TGTGCCAGCAGCGTAGGGACTGGGGAGGGGAGATACGCGCAGTATTTT
>TRBV19|TRBJ1-1|NA|NA
CASRTGTSNTEAFF
TGTGCCAGTAGGACCGGGACATCTAACACTGAAGCTTTCTTT
>TRBV6-1|TRBJ2-3|NA|NA
CATVVSASRADTQYF
TGTGCCACCGTGGTATCCGCCAGCAGAGCAGATACGCAGTATTTT
>TRBV28|TRBJ1-1|NA|NA
CASRGPNTEAFF
TGTGCCAGCCGAGGACCGAACACTGAAGCTTTCTTT
>TRBV19|TRBJ1-2|NA|TRBD1
CASSINRGGYTF
TGTGCCAGTAGTATAAACAGGGGCGGCTACACCTTC
>TRBV28|TRBJ1-5|NA|NA
CASIKQWGGNQPQHF
TGTGCCAGCATTAAACAGTGGGGTGGTAATCAGCCCCAGCATTTT
>TRBV5-8|TRBJ2-3|NA|NA
CASSLFGSAYGTDTQYF
TGTGCCAGCAGCTTGTTCGGGAGTGCGTATGGCACAGATACGCAGTATTTT
>TRBV7-9|TRBJ1-5|NA|NA
CASSQDVNQPQHF
TGTGCCAGCAGCCAGGATGTTAATCAGCCCCAGCATTTT
>TRBV28|TRBJ1-2|NA|NA
CASSSVKQANYGYTF
TGTGCCAGCAGTTCCGTGAAACAAGCTAACTATGGCTACACCTTC
>TRBV4-1|TRBJ2-7|once|NA
CASSQTSRRGEQYF
TGCGCCAGCAGCCAGACGTCCAGGCGGGGCGAGCAGTACTTC
>TRBV7-9|TRBJ2-5|NA|NA
CASSSRVQETQYF
TGTGCCAGCAGTTCAAGGGTCCAAGAGACCCAGTACTTC
>TRBV27|TRBJ2-2|NA|TRBD2
CASSYDRPAAGVGGELFF
TGTGCCAGCAGTTACGACCGGCCGGCAGCGGGAGTTGGCGGGGAGCTGTTTTTT
>TRBV30|TRBJ1-6|NA|TRBD1
CAWSSDPTTGSSYNSPLHF
TGTGCCTGGAGTTCTGACCCTACGACAGGGAGCTCCTATAATTCACCCCTCCACTTT
>TRBV5-1|TRBJ1-2|NA|NA
CASSLGANYGYTF
TGCGCCAGCAGCTTGGGGGCTAACTATGGCTACACCTTC
>TRBV30|TRBJ1-6|once|NA
CACSISTGGNSPLHF
TGTGCCTGTTCAATCTCTACAGGTGGCAATTCACCCCTCCACTTT
>TRBV7-9|TRBJ1-2|NA|NA
CASSPGSSGYTF
TGTGCCAGCAGCCCCGGTTCCAGCGGCTACACCTTC
>TRBV7-3|TRBJ1-1|NA|NA
CASSLGDYTEAFF
TGTGCCAGCAGCTTAGGGGACTACACTGAAGCTTTCTTT
>TRBV27|TRBJ1-2|once|NA
CASSFSGKDGYTF
TGTGCCAGCAGTTTTTCGGGGAAGGACGGCTACACCTTC
>TRBV4-3|TRBJ2-3|NA|TRBD2
CASSQDRLATDTQYF
TGCGCCAGCAGCCAGGATAGACTAGCGACAGATACGCAGTATTTT
>TRBV7-2|TRBJ1-1|NA|NA
CASSLEGISNTEAFF
TGTGCCAGCAGCTTAGAAGGCATATCGAACACTGAAGCTTTCTTT
>TRBV28|TRBJ2-5|NA|NA
CASSGETQYF
TGTGCCAGCAGTGGAGAGACCCAGTACTTC
>TRBV28|TRBJ1-1|NA|NA
CASSLRGSRNTEAFF
TGTGCCAGCAGTTTACGGGGGAGTCGTAACACTGAAGCTTTCTTT
>TRBV7-2|TRBJ2-1|NA|NA
CASSLDRPASYNEQFF
TGTGCCAGCAGCTTAGACAGGCCCGCCTCCTACAATGAGCAGTTCTTC
>TRBV15|TRBJ1-5|NA|TRBD1
CATSIYGDRASQPQHF
TGTGCCACCAGCATATATGGGGACAGGGCCAGTCAGCCCCAGCATTTT
>TRBV5-5|TRBJ1-2|NA|TRBD1
CASSFRGLGYTF
TGTGCCAGCAGCTTCAGGGGGCTTGGCTACACCTTC